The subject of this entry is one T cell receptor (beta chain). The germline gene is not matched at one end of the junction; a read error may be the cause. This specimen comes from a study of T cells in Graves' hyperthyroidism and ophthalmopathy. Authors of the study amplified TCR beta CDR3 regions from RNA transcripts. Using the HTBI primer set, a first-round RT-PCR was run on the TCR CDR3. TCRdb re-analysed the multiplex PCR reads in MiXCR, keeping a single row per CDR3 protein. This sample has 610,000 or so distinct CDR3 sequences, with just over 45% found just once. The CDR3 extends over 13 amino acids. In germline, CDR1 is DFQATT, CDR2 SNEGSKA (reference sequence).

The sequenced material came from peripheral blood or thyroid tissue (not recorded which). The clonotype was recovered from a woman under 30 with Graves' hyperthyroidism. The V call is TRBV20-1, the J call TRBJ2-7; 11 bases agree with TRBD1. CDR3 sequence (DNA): TGCAGTGCCGGACAGGGGGCGGACTACGAACAGTACTTC. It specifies CSAGQGADYEQYF.